Shown below are 20 T cell receptor beta chains from a single sample sequenced in a study of beta chain features in type 1 diabetes. What was sequenced were expressed TCRB transcripts, since all of the isolated RNA had been reverse transcribed. Method: immunoSEQ multiplex PCR; TCRdb's copy keeps in-frame clones and lacks some. The table includes around 250,000 clones, 55% to 70% detected once. The sample comprised naive CD4+ T cells from blood. Source of these receptors: a man aged 25 to 40 in good health.

This clone was seen once. The chain links TRBV5-1 to TRBJ2-1, with TRBD1 matching over 9 bases. The CDR3 spans 17 residues. With 4 bases clipped from V and 4 bases from J, the junction kept 12 bases outside the gene matches. Germline V gene data show CDR1 as SGHRS and CDR2 as YFSETQ. Written as DNA, the CDR3 is TGCGCCAGCAGCCTAGGATTTGACAGGGGGAAATACAATGAGCAGTTCTTC. Its protein is CASSLGFDRGKYNEQFF.

This rearrangement joins TRBV7-9 to TRBJ2-6; D call uncertain. Trimming removed 4 bases at V and 0 bases at J, with 16 bases between. CDR3 length: 18 residues. Germline CDR1 reads SEHNR; CDR2 reads FQNEAQ (reference sequence). DNA for the CDR3: TGTGCCAGCAGCTCCCCGTCCTGGGAAGCCTCTGGGGCCAACGTCCTGACTTTC. Translating gives CASSSPSWEASGANVLTF.

Only a few counts were recorded for this clone. The chain has TRBV5-4 and TRBJ2-4; TRBD1 aligns across 9 bases. Germline CDR1 SGHNT, CDR2 YYREEE (reference sequence). V lost 3 bases, J lost 7 bases, and 5 bases stayed unmatched. The CDR3 contains 14 residues. This chain's CDR3 is CASSYDGQGNIQYF. For the CDR3, the DNA is TGTGCCAGCAGCTACGACGGACAGGGGAACATTCAGTACTTC. Full variable domain (missing parts from reference TRBV5-4 and TRBJ2-4): ETGVTQSPTHLIKTRGQQVTLRCSSQSGHNTVSWYQQALGQGPQFIFQYYREEENGRGNFPPRFSGLQFPNYSSELNVNALELDDSALYLCASSYDGQGNIQYFGAGTRLSVL.

DNA of the CDR3: TGCAGCGCCGCCCCAGGAACCCTCTCCTACGAGCAGTACTTC. This encodes CSAAPGTLSYEQYF. V and J are TRBV29-1 and TRBJ2-7; D unresolved. The CDR3 spans 14 residues. Germline V CDR1 and CDR2: SQVTM, ANQGSEA. Trimming shortened V by 7 bases and J by 0 bases, and 16 bases separated the two germline ends.

The rearrangement links TRBV4-3 to TRBJ2-3; D not certain. Germline CDR1 and CDR2: LGHNA and YSLEER. V was cut by 0 bases and J by 7 bases, with 8 bases left in between. This CDR3 is 13 amino acids long. The CDR3 nucleotides read TGCGCCAGCAGCCAAGAGATGGGTCATACGCAGTATTTT. Amino acid sequence: CASSQEMGHTQYF.

This clone was found a few times. The chain joins TRBV29-1 to TRBJ2-1; weak D call: TRBD2 (7 bases). This CDR3 is 14 amino acids long. V dropped 4 bases and J dropped 7 bases, with 17 bases sitting between them. In germline, CDR1 is SQVTM, CDR2 ANQGSEA. The CDR3 here is CSVANVGGANEQFF. CDR3 DNA: TGCAGCGTTGCGAACGTAGGGGGGGCGAATGAGCAGTTCTTC.

The chain has TRBV2 and TRBJ2-7; 14 positions agree with TRBD2. The CDR3 length is 17 residues. The junction had 10 bases not matched to a gene; V was cut back by 6 bases and J by 3 bases. CDR1 and CDR2 from the germline V gene are SNHLY and FYNNEI. The CDR3 loop reads CASRYPGLAGAVYEQYF. The CDR3, as DNA: TGTGCCAGCAGGTACCCGGGACTAGCGGGAGCTGTCTACGAGCAGTACTTC.

The V gene is TRBV7-9, the J gene TRBJ1-5; perhaps TRBD1 as D (5 bases). V lost 7 bases and J 7 bases, leaving 17 bases between the germline ends. Germline V gene lookup returns CDR1 SEHNR and CDR2 FQNEAQ (reference sequence). The CDR3 contains 14 residues. For the CDR3, the DNA is TGTGCCAGCAATGACGAGGGGCGGGAACAGCCCCAGCATTTT. Its translation: CASNDEGREQPQHF. The full variable domain, rest sourced from reference TRBV7-9 and TRBJ1-5, is DTGVSQNPRHKITKRGQNVTFRCDPISEHNRLYWYRQTLGQGPEFLTYFQNEAQLEKSRLLSDRFSAERPKGSFSTLEIQRTEQGDSAMYLCASNDEGREQPQHFGDGTRLSIL.

The gene calls are TRBV13 and TRBJ2-1, with a weak D call TRBD2 (6 bases). This CDR3 spans 13 amino acids. Trimming pared 6 bases from V and 9 bases from J, leaving 15 bases between. Per germline, CDR1 PRHDT and CDR2 FYEKMQ (reference sequence). CDR3: CASRPRSGGEQFF. CDR3 sequence (DNA): TGTGCCAGCAGGCCCCGATCCGGGGGTGAGCAGTTCTTC.

This rearrangement joins TRBV4-2 to TRBJ2-5, with no clear D. Trimming removed 1 base from V and 5 bases from J, with 5 bases in between. This CDR3 is built from 12 residues. The germline CDR1 and CDR2 sequences are LGHNA and YNFKEQ. The CDR3 DNA reads TGTGCCAGCAGCCAAGTTCGGGAGACCCAGTACTTC. It is translated as CASSQVRETQYF.

This clone occurred once. The chain recombines TRBV7-2 with TRBJ2-1; D remains unclear. V was cut by 5 bases and J by 4 bases, with 9 bases left in between. The CDR3 is 13 amino acids. Germline loops: CDR1 SGHTA, CDR2 FQGNSA. CDR3 DNA: TGTGCCAGCAGCCCTCAGAGATACAATGAGCAGTTCTTC. Protein sequence: CASSPQRYNEQFF.

The V call is TRBV5-1, the J call TRBJ2-7; D is perhaps TRBD1 or TRBD2 (5 bases each). The CDR3 contains 13 residues. In germline, CDR1 is SGHRS, CDR2 YFSETQ. V lost 4 bases, J lost 2 bases, and 10 bases lay in between. The DNA of the CDR3 is TGCGCCAGCAGCCGGGACGGAGCCTACGAGCAGTACTTC. It is translated as CASSRDGAYEQYF.

The chain links TRBV5-1 to TRBJ2-5; 8 bases fit TRBD1. With 0 bases clipped from V and 3 bases from J, the junction kept 1 base outside the gene matches. Germline CDR1 and CDR2: SGHRS and YFSETQ. The CDR3 totals 14 residues. CDR3 in DNA: TGCGCCAGCAGCTTGGAACAGGGGGAAGAGACCCAGTACTTC. It specifies CASSLEQGEETQYF.

This chain uses TRBV30 with TRBJ2-6; 8 bases match TRBD1. CDR3 length: 15 amino acids. V shed 3 bases, J shed 2 bases, and the junction held 3 bases outside the gene matches. CDR1 is GTSNPN and CDR2 is SVGIG in the germline V gene (reference sequence). For the CDR3, the DNA is TGTGCCTGGAGGGACAGGGTTACTGGGGCCAACGTCCTGACTTTC. This encodes CAWRDRVTGANVLTF.

V and J are TRBV9 and TRBJ2-5, with a tentative D call TRBD2 (5 bases). Trimming left V 2 bases short and J 5 bases short, with 19 bases between. The germline CDR1 and CDR2 sequences are SGDLS and YYNGEE. This CDR3 is built from 16 residues. The DNA of the CDR3 is TGTGCCAGCAGCGTCCTGGACGGGGTAGGGTTGGAGACCCAGTACTTC. It codes for CASSVLDGVGLETQYF.

Only a few counts were recorded for this clone. The CDR3, as DNA: TGTGCCAGCAGCTTACTTGGGACAGGGTGGGGCTACACCTTC. It is translated as CASSLLGTGWGYTF. This chain joins TRBV7-2 and TRBJ1-2, with 9 bases fitting TRBD1. The CDR3 contains 14 residues. The V gene's germline CDR1 is SGHTA and CDR2 FQGNSA. The V segment lost 2 bases and the J segment 8 bases; nucleotides outside the gene matches: 6.

V and J are TRBV30 and TRBJ2-3, with 9 bases identical to TRBD1. The germline CDR1 and CDR2 sequences are GTSNPN and SVGIG (reference sequence). CDR3 size: 13 residues. With 7 bases clipped from V and 2 bases from J, the junction kept 4 bases outside the gene matches. CDR3 coding DNA: TGTGCCTTTGGACAGGGGCTCACAGATACGCAGTATTTT. This sequence encodes CAFGQGLTDTQYF.

This chain uses TRBV9 with TRBJ1-5; no clear D gene. Germline values: CDR1 SGDLS, CDR2 YYNGEE. The V and J ends lost 1 base and 5 bases respectively, with 13 bases between them. The CDR3 is 15 amino acids. The CDR3 protein is CASSVSPASDQPQHF. DNA of the CDR3: TGTGCCAGCAGCGTAAGCCCAGCATCGGATCAGCCCCAGCATTTT.

This clone was seen more than once but under ten times. V is TRBV30 and J is TRBJ2-3; TRBD2 aligns across 8 bases. CDR3 length: 16 amino acids. The germline CDR1 and CDR2 sequences are GTSNPN and SVGIG (reference sequence). The V and J ends lost 8 bases and 5 bases, in that order; junction bases with no gene match: 18. The CDR3 region is CALIPKEREHGDTQYF. The CDR3 DNA sequence: TGTGCCCTTATCCCCAAGGAGCGGGAGCACGGAGATACGCAGTATTTT.

The V gene is TRBV4-3, the J gene TRBJ2-3; D is unresolved. This CDR3 contains 16 residues. V was cut by 4 bases and J by 4 bases, with 18 bases left in between. Germline assignment: CDR1 LGHNA and CDR2 YSLEER. CDR3 loop: CASSRSRQAVADTQYF. The CDR3 nucleotides are TGCGCCAGCAGCCGCAGTCGACAAGCAGTAGCAGATACGCAGTATTTT.